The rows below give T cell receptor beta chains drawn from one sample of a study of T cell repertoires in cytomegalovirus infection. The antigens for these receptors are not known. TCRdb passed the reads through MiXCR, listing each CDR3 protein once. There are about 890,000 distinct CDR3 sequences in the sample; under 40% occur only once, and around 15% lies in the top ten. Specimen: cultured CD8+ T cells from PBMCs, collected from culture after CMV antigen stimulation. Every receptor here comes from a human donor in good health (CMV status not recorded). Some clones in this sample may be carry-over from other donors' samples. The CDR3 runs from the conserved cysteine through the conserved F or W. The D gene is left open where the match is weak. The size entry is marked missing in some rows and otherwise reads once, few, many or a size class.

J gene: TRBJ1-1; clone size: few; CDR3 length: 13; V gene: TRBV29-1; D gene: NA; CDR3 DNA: TGCAGCGTTGTCAGGGGCTTGAACACTGAAGCTTTCTTT; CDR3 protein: CSVVRGLNTEAFF
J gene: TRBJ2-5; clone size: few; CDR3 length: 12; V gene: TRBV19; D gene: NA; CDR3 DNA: TGTGCTTCTATGGGCATCGGCGAGACCCAGTACTTC; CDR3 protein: CASMGIGETQYF
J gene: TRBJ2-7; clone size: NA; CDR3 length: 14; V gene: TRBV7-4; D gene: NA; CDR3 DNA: TGTGCCAGCAGCTTAGGGCAGAAGATCTACGAGCAGTACTTC; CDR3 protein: CASSLGQKIYEQYF
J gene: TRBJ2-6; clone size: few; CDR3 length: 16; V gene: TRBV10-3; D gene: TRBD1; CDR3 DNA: TGTGCCATCCCAAAGGACAGGGTACCTGGGGCCAACGTCCTGACTTTC; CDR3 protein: CAIPKDRVPGANVLTF
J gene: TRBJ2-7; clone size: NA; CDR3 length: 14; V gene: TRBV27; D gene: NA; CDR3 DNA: TGTGCCAGCAGCCCCCGGGGCTTCGACTACGAGCAGTACTTC; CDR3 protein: CASSPRGFDYEQYF
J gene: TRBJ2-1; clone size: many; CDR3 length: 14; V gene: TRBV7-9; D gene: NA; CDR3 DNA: TGTGCCAGCAGCTTGCGGTCGGGGGACAATGAGCAGTTCTTC; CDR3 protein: CASSLRSGDNEQFF
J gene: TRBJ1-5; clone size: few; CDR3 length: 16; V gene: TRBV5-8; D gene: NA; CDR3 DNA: TGTGCCAGCAGCTTGTTGTGGCAGGGCGGCAATCAGCCCCAGCATTTT; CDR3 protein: CASSLLWQGGNQPQHF
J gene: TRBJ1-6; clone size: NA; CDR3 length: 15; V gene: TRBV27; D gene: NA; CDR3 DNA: TGTGCCAGCAGCCCTCTCTCGGGGGCGGATTCACCCCTCCACTTT; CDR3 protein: CASSPLSGADSPLHF
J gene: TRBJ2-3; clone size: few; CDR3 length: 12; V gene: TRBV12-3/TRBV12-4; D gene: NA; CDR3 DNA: TGTGCCAGCATAGGGTCCGTAAATACGCAGTATTTT; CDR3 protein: CASIGSVNTQYF
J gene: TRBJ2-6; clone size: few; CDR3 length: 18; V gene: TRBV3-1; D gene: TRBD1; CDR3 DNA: TGTGCCAGCAGCAGATCGACAGGGGGCAGGTCTGGGGCCAACGTCCTGACTTTC; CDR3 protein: CASSRSTGGRSGANVLTF
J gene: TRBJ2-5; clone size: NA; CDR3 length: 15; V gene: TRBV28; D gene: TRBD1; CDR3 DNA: TGTGCCAGCAGTTTTAGACAGGGTAGCCAAGAGACCCAGTACTTC; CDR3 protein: CASSFRQGSQETQYF
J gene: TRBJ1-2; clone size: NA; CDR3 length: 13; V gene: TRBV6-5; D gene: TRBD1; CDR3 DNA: TGTGCCAGCACCCGTGGGACAGCTCAAGGCTACACCTTC; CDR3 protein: CASTRGTAQGYTF
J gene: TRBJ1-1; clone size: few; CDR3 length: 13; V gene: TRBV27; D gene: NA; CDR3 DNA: TGTGCCAGCAGTTTATCCGGGATGACTGAAGCTTTCTTT; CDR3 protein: CASSLSGMTEAFF
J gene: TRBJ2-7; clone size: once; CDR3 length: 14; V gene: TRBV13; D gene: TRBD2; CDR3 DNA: TGCGCCAGCAGCTTGAGAGCGGGGGGGTACGAGCAGTACTTC; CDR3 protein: CASSLRAGGYEQYF
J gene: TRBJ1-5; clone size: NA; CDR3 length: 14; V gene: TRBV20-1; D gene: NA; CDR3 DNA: TGCAGTGCTAGTGGGGGATTTAGCAATCAGCCCCAGCATTTT; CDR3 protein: CSASGGFSNQPQHF
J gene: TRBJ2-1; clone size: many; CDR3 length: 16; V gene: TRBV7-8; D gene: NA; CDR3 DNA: TGTGCCAGCAGCTTCGATGGGGTCCCGACCTACAATGAGCAGTTCTTC; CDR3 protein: CASSFDGVPTYNEQFF
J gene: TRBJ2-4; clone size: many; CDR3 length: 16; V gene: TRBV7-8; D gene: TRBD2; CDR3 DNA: TGTGCCAGCAGCCCGGACGCGGGGGGCGCCAAAAACATTCAGTACTTC; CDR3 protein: CASSPDAGGAKNIQYF
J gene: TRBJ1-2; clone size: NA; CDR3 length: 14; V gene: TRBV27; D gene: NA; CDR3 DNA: TGTGCCAGCAGTTTTGGCAGGGTGGATTATGGCTACACCTTC; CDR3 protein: CASSFGRVDYGYTF
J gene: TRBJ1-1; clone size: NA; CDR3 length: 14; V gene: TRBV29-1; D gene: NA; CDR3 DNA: TGCAGCGTTCGAACGGGGACGGAATACACTGAAGCTTTCTTT; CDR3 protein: CSVRTGTEYTEAFF
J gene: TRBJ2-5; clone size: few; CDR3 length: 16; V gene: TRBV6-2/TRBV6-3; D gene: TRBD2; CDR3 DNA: TGTGCCAGCAGTTACTCGCTAGCGGGGTCTGAAGAGACCCAGTACTTC; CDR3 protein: CASSYSLAGSEETQYF
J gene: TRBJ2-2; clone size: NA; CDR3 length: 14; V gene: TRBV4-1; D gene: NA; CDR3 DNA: TGCGCCAGCAGCCAAGCTGCGGAAGCCGGGGAGCTGTTTTTT; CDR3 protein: CASSQAAEAGELFF
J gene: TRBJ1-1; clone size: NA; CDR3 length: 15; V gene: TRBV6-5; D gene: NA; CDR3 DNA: TGTGCCAGCAGTTATTTGGGGGGCAGTGGGACTGAAGCTTTCTTT; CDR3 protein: CASSYLGGSGTEAFF
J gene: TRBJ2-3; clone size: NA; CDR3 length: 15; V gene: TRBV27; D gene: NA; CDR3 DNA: TGTGCCAGCAGCCCTACAGCGGTTGTCGCAGATACGCAGTATTTT; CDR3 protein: CASSPTAVVADTQYF
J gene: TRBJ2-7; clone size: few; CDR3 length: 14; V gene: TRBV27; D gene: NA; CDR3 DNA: TGTGCCAGCAGTTTAGCGCAGGGCCGCAACGAGCAGTACTTC; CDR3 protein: CASSLAQGRNEQYF
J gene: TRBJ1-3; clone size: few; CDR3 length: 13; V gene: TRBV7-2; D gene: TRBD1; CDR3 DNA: TGTGCCAGCAGCCTAGGCGGGACAGGGGCCATATATTTT; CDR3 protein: CASSLGGTGAIYF
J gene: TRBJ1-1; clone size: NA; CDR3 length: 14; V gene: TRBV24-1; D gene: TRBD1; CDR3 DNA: TGTGCCACCAGTGTAGGGGGCCCGAACACTGAAGCTTTCTTT; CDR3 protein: CATSVGGPNTEAFF